The 10 T cell receptor beta chains below were found in one sample sequenced in a study of cytomegalovirus exposure and HLA in healthy donors. The method was immunoSEQ multiplex PCR; TCRdb's version includes in-frame clones alone and lacks a portion of them. The repertoire holds about 76,000 clones, with roughly 94% as singletons. Sequences were obtained from PBMCs. Receptors were obtained from a woman aged 18 to 35 in good health and CMV-seronegative.

The chain couples TRBV9 to TRBJ2-3, with D possibly matching TRBD2 (5 bases). The V end lost 2 bases, the J end lost 2 bases, and 12 bases lay between the germline ends. CDR1 is SGDLS and CDR2 is YYNGEE in the germline V gene. The CDR3 length is 15 residues. This CDR3 is CASSVFGENTDTQYF. The CDR3 region has the DNA TGTGCCAGCAGCGTCTTCGGGGAAAACACAGATACGCAGTATTTT.

This chain uses TRBV6-1 with TRBJ1-1; 8 bases line up with TRBD1. The ends lost 5 bases at V and 7 bases at J; junction bases unmatched: 3. Per the germline V gene, CDR1 is MNHNS and CDR2 is SASEGT. The CDR3 is 12 residues long. The CDR3 loop is CASSTGGSEAFF. Here the CDR3 DNA reads TGTGCCAGCAGTACAGGGGGAAGTGAAGCTTTCTTT.

V gene TRBV30 combines with J gene TRBJ1-1, with D unresolved. Trimming shortened V by 3 bases and J by 0 bases, and 8 bases separated the two germline ends. CDR1 GTSNPN and CDR2 SVGIG come from the germline V gene (reference sequence). The CDR3 has 13 amino acids. The CDR3 DNA follows: TGTGCCTGGAGGAGCGGGATGAACACTGAAGCTTTCTTT. It translates to CAWRSGMNTEAFF.

The J gene is TRBJ2-1, the V gene TRBV11-2; 11 bases map to TRBD2. V shed 1 base, J shed 1 base, and the junction held 6 bases outside the gene matches. Per germline, CDR1 SGHAT and CDR2 FQNNGV. There are 18 residues in the CDR3. The CDR3 region has the DNA TGTGCCAGCAGCTTAGTCTATAGCGGGGGGGGGTCCTACAATGAGCAGTTCTTC. This gives the protein CASSLVYSGGGSYNEQFF. The full variable domain, completed using reference TRBV11-2 and TRBJ2-1, is EAGVAQSPRYKIIEKRQSVAFWCNPISGHATLYWYQQILGQGPKLLIQFQNNGVVDDSQLPKDRFSAERLKGVDSTLKIQPAKLEDSAVYLCASSLVYSGGGSYNEQFFGPGTRLTVL.

The chain recombines TRBV7-2 with TRBJ1-2; D gene uncertain. CDR3 size: 15 residues. Germline V gene sequence: CDR1 SGHTA, CDR2 FQGNSA. Trimming shortened V by 5 bases and J by 5 bases, and 18 bases separated the two germline ends. CDR3 sequence (DNA): TGTGCCAGCAGCCCTTCGGGAGGGCTACGGTATGGCTACACCTTC. Protein sequence: CASSPSGGLRYGYTF.

V gene TRBV5-1 combines with J gene TRBJ1-4; a possible D gene is TRBD1 (5 bases). Germline assignment: CDR1 SGHRS and CDR2 YFSETQ. Trimming took off 2 bases at V and 4 bases at J, with 9 bases between the two ends. The CDR3 is made up of 14 amino acids. The CDR3 protein is CASSLGVNNEKLFF. In DNA form, the CDR3 reads TGCGCCAGCAGCTTAGGGGTTAATAATGAAAAACTGTTTTTT.

The chain has TRBV4-3 and TRBJ2-7; 7 nucleotides align to TRBD2. The V gene's germline CDR1 is LGHNA and CDR2 YSLEER. The CDR3 is 17 residues long. V lost 1 base and J lost 2; bases outside the gene matches: 11. In DNA, the CDR3 is TGCGCCAGCAGCCAAGTCGCAAGGGGCGGGGGTCCCTACGAGCAGTACTTC. Translation: CASSQVARGGGPYEQYF.

The chain couples TRBV9 to TRBJ2-1; the match to TRBD1 covers 11 bases. Germline-derived CDR1 and CDR2 are SGDLS and YYNGEE. The ends lost 4 bases at V and 7 bases at J; junction bases unmatched: 4. The length of the CDR3 is 14 residues. The CDR3 here is CASSSGTGGNEQFF. CDR3 nucleotides: TGTGCCAGCAGCTCCGGGACAGGGGGAAATGAGCAGTTCTTC.

The chain has TRBV28 and TRBJ2-1, with 11 bases aligning to TRBD2. Per germline, CDR1 MDHEN and CDR2 SYDVKM. CDR3 length equals 14 residues. The ends lost 3 bases at V and 12 bases at J; junction bases unmatched: 7. Written as DNA, the CDR3 is TGTGCCAGCAGTTTCCGACTAGCGGGGACGGCGCAGTTCTTC. This translates into CASSFRLAGTAQFF.

This rearrangement joins TRBV7-2 to TRBJ2-7; 7 bases agree with TRBD1. V shed 4 bases, J shed 0 bases, and the junction held 6 bases outside the gene matches. The CDR3 is 15 amino acids. Looked up from germline, CDR1 is SGHTA and CDR2 is FQGNSA. The CDR3 loop reads CASSSDRVSSYEQYF. CDR3 nucleotide sequence: TGTGCCAGCAGCTCCGACAGGGTGAGCTCCTACGAGCAGTACTTC.